These 18 T cell receptor beta chains came from one sample sequenced in a study of cytomegalovirus exposure and HLA in healthy donors (dated by TCRdb to about 2017). Library method: the immunoSEQ multiplex PCR assay. TCRdb limited this immuneACCESS table to in-frame rearrangements with V and J called. A share of clones is missing; checked studies link under half to unresolved V genes, and the rest is unexplained. Present in this sample are about 220,000 clones, about 87% of which were seen just once. 2.6% of the sample is in the top ten clones. Sequencing used PBMCs. The receptor set was obtained from a man between 18 and 29 years old in good health and CMV-seronegative.

The chain is built from TRBV28 and TRBJ2-4; maybe TRBD2 (6 bases). This CDR3 region has 14 residues. Deletions cut 6 bases from V and 0 bases from J, with 9 bases between. The germline gives CDR1 MDHEN, CDR2 SYDVKM. The CDR3 bases are TGTGCCAGCAGACGGGGACTAGCCAAAAACATTCAGTACTTC. The encoded protein is CASRRGLAKNIQYF. Full variable domain (outside the CDR3, taken from reference TRBV28 and TRBJ2-4): DVKVTQSSRYLVKRTGEKVFLECVQDMDHENMFWYRQDPGLGLRLIYFSYDVKMKEKGDIPEGYSVSREKKERFSLILESASTNQTSMYLCASRRGLAKNIQYFGAGTRLSVL.

The V gene is TRBV6-1, the J gene TRBJ1-1; 7 nucleotides match TRBD1. Germline V CDR1 and CDR2: MNHNS, SASEGT. The CDR3 has 12 amino acids. Unmatched junction bases numbered 4, after V lost 11 bases and J lost 1 base. In DNA, the CDR3 is TGTGCCGCGACAGGGTGGAACACTGAAGCTTTCTTT. As protein: CAATGWNTEAFF.

CDR3 loop: CASSQERTGTLGANVLTF. The CDR3 bases are TGTGCCAGCAGCCAGGAGAGGACAGGCACCTTAGGGGCCAACGTCCTGACTTTC. The rearrangement joins TRBV4-2 to TRBJ2-6; 7 bases match TRBD1. Germline V gives CDR1 LGHNA, CDR2 YNFKEQ. CDR3 length equals 18 residues. Trimming took 3 bases from V and 4 from J; bases not matched to a gene: 12.

The V call is TRBV5-1, the J call TRBJ2-7, with a possible D match to TRBD2 (7 bases). The V gene's germline CDR1 is SGHRS and CDR2 YFSETQ. V was trimmed by 6 bases and J by 5 bases, leaving 21 bases between them. This CDR3 is built from 15 residues. The CDR3 sequence is CASTMGHSGGDEQYF. The CDR3 DNA sequence: TGCGCCAGCACAATGGGACATTCTGGGGGGGACGAGCAGTACTTC.

The rearrangement uses TRBV7-2 and TRBJ1-5; TRBD1 agrees at 8 bases. The CDR3 extends over 16 amino acids. Germline-derived CDR1 and CDR2 are SGHTA and FQGNSA. Trimming removed 1 base from V and 0 bases from J; junction bases left unmatched: 2. DNA for the CDR3: TGTGCCAGCAGCTTAGGCGGGACAGGTAGCAATCAGCCCCAGCATTTT. It yields the protein CASSLGGTGSNQPQHF.

The gene calls are TRBV7-9 and TRBJ2-7; TRBD1 matches at 7 bases. The germline gives CDR1 SEHNR, CDR2 FQNEAQ (reference sequence). The ends lost 5 bases at V and 1 base at J; junction bases unmatched: 8. This CDR3 spans 15 amino acids. The CDR3 reads CASSAGQVFSYEQYF. CDR3 in DNA: TGTGCCAGCAGCGCCGGACAGGTGTTTTCCTACGAGCAGTACTTC.

The genes are TRBV28 and TRBJ1-4; 7 bases are shared with TRBD1. There are 14 residues in the CDR3. J was trimmed by 10 bases and V by 6 bases; bases with no gene match: 11. Germline V gene sequence: CDR1 MDHEN, CDR2 SYDVKM. The CDR3 DNA reads TGTGCCAGCAGCCTCCAGGGGGTCGGCGGAAAACTGTTTTTT. Residues: CASSLQGVGGKLFF.

The genes are TRBV6-5 and TRBJ1-1; weak D call: TRBD1 (6 bases). This CDR3 is 14 amino acids long. V was trimmed by 3 bases and J by 4 bases, leaving 12 bases between them. Looked up from germline, CDR1 is MNHEY and CDR2 is SVGAGI. The CDR3 protein is CASSYLQGPTEAFF. The CDR3 coding sequence is TGTGCCAGCAGTTATCTGCAGGGGCCCACTGAAGCTTTCTTT.

This rearrangement joins TRBV28 to TRBJ2-7; TRBD1 aligns across 7 bases. CDR1 is MDHEN, CDR2 SYDVKM, per germline. The CDR3 contains 13 residues. V was clipped by 7 bases and J by 2 bases; unmatched bases: 5. The CDR3 DNA follows: TGTGCCAGCAAATCGGGACAGACCTACGAGCAGTACTTC. Translating it yields CASKSGQTYEQYF.

The chain links TRBV29-1 to TRBJ1-2; D gene ambiguous. Germline assignment: CDR1 SQVTM and CDR2 ANQGSEA. Trimming removed 0 bases at V and 8 bases at J, with 7 bases between. CDR3 length equals 11 residues. The CDR3 DNA reads as TGCAGCGTTGAAGAGCGGGAGGGCTACACCTTC. The encoded protein is CSVEEREGYTF.

The chain employs TRBV7-9 and TRBJ2-7; TRBD1 aligns across 9 bases. This CDR3 region has 15 residues. Germline CDR1 and CDR2: SEHNR and FQNEAQ (reference sequence). Trimming at V came to 6 bases and at J to 3 bases, leaving 9 bases not matched to a gene. DNA for the CDR3: TGTGCCAGCAGGCCTCACAGGGGGCAGGGCTACGAGCAGTACTTC. This encodes CASRPHRGQGYEQYF.

The chain joins TRBV18 to TRBJ1-5; 7 positions match TRBD1. V trimming: 3 bases; J trimming: 3 bases; junction bases outside the gene matches: 8. This CDR3 contains 16 residues. CDR1 is KGHSH, CDR2 LQKENI, per germline. The CDR3 DNA is TGTGCCAGCTCACCTCTCGGACAGGACCTCAATCAGCCCCAGCATTTT. Translating gives CASSPLGQDLNQPQHF. Full variable domain (outside the CDR3, taken from reference TRBV18 and TRBJ1-5): NAGVMQNPRHLVRRRGQEARLRCSPMKGHSHVYWYRQLPEEGLKFMVYLQKENIIDESGMPKERFSAEFPKEGPSILRIQQVVRGDSAAYFCASSPLGQDLNQPQHFGDGTRLSIL.

This chain joins TRBV10-3 and TRBJ1-4; no clear D gene. The CDR3 is 13 residues long. V was clipped by 2 bases and J by 5 bases, with 6 bases between them. In germline, CDR1 is ENHRY, CDR2 SYGVKD. CDR3 amino acids: CAISEPRNEKLFF. CDR3 in DNA: TGTGCCATCAGTGAGCCGAGGAATGAAAAACTGTTTTTT.

This chain connects TRBV10-3 to TRBJ1-6, with 8 bases lining up with TRBD1. The germline V gene has CDR1 ENHRY and CDR2 SYGVKD. The CDR3 is 15 residues long. Losses at the gene ends were 6 bases for V and 7 bases for J; bases not matched to a gene: 8. The CDR3 reads CAIRDLRDRNSPLHF. For the CDR3, the DNA is TGTGCCATCAGGGACCTCCGGGACAGGAATTCACCCCTCCACTTT.

The rearrangement links TRBV15 to TRBJ1-1; D gene uncertain. The CDR3 is 12 amino acids. V was shortened by 7 bases and J by 5 bases, with 11 bases between the two germline ends. In germline, CDR1 is LNHNV, CDR2 YYDKDF (reference sequence). CDR3 sequence (DNA): TGTGCCACCAACGGGCCGGGAACTGAAGCTTTCTTT. Encoded protein: CATNGPGTEAFF.

The chain is built from TRBV4-3 and TRBJ2-7, with D unclear. The CDR3 contains 15 residues. V was cut by 0 bases and J by 0 bases, with 9 bases left in between. The germline CDR1 and CDR2 sequences are LGHNA and YSLEER. CDR3 residues: CASSQELLSSYEQYF. The CDR3 DNA is TGCGCCAGCAGCCAAGAATTGCTCAGCTCCTACGAGCAGTACTTC.

Here the CDR3 reads CASSPRGVAGVNEQFF. In DNA form, the CDR3 reads TGTGCCAGCAGCCCCCGGGGGGTAGCGGGGGTCAATGAGCAGTTCTTC. J is TRBJ2-1 and V is TRBV7-9, with 9 bases matching TRBD2. The CDR3 is 16 amino acids. The trim removed 5 bases at V and 6 bases at J, leaving 11 bases unmatched. Per the germline V gene, CDR1 is SEHNR and CDR2 is FQNEAQ (reference sequence).

The gene calls are TRBV2 and TRBJ1-6; no reliable D call. CDR3 size: 16 residues. CDR1 is SNHLY, CDR2 FYNNEI, per germline. The germline V and J ends were trimmed by 2 bases and 2 bases, with 10 bases remaining between them. The CDR3 coding sequence is TGTGCCAGCAGTGAAATGGAGACGGCCTATAATTCACCCCTCCACTTT. It codes for CASSEMETAYNSPLHF.